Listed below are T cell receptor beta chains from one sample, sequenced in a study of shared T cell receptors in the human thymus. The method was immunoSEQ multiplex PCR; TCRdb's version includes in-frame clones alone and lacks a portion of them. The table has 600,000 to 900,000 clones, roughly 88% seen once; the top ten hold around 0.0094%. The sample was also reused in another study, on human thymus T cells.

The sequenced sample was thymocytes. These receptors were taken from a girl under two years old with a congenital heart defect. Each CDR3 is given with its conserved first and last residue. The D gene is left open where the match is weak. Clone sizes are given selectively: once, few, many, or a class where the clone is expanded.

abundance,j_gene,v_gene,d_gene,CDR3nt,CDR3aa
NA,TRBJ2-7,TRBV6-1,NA,TGTGCCAGCAGTGATCGACCAGGACAAAGTTACGAGCAGTACTTC,CASSDRPGQSYEQYF
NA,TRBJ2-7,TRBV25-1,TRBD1,TGTGCCAGCAGTGGGGAAATAACAGGGGGCTTAACCTACGAGCAGTACTTC,CASSGEITGGLTYEQYF
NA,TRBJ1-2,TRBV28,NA,TGTGCCAGCAGTCCTCTCCAAACTACATACTATGGCTACACCTTC,CASSPLQTTYYGYTF
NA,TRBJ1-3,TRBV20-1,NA,TGCAGTGCTAGAACGGGGAGGACCATATATTTT,CSARTGRTIYF
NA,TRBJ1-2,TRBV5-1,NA,TGCGCCAGCAGCTTGGAAGGGGGTGGCTACACCTTC,CASSLEGGGYTF
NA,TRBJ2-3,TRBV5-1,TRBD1,TGCGCCAGCAGCATCCGACAGGGGGATGCAGATACGCAGTATTTT,CASSIRQGDADTQYF
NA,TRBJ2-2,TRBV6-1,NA,TGTGCCAGCAGTGACAGGTATCACACCGGGGAGCTGTTTTTT,CASSDRYHTGELFF
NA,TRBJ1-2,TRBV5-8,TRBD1,TGTGCCAGCAGCTTGGTTAGGGGGCGAGATGGCTACACCTTC,CASSLVRGRDGYTF
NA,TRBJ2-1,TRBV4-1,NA,TGCGCCAGCAGCCAAGGATTTCGTTCCACTCTCTCCTACAATGAGCAGTTCTTC,CASSQGFRSTLSYNEQFF
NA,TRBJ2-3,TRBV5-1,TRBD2,TGCGCCAGCAGCATAAAGAGCGGGGGGGGCACAGATACGCAGTATTTT,CASSIKSGGGTDTQYF
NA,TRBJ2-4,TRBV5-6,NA,TGTGCCAGCAGCTTGGAGGCCTGGGGGGACATTCAGTACTTC,CASSLEAWGDIQYF
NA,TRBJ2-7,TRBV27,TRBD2,TGTGCCAGCAGACACAGACTAGCGGGGAACGAGCAGTACTTC,CASRHRLAGNEQYF
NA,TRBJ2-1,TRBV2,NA,TGTGCCAGCAGTGATGGGGGGGCCCCCTACAATGAGCAGTTCTTC,CASSDGGAPYNEQFF
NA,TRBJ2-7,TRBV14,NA,TGTGCCAGCAGCCGGCAATGGGGGCATACCGACTACGAGCAGTACTTC,CASSRQWGHTDYEQYF
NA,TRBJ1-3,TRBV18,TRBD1,TGTGCCAGCTTAACCAGGACAGGGGTGTTTGGAAACACCATATATTTT,CASLTRTGVFGNTIYF
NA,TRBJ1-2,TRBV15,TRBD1,TGTGCCACCAGCACCCGAGACAGGGTTATCTATGGCTACACCTTC,CATSTRDRVIYGYTF
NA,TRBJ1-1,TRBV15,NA,TGTGCCACCAGCAGTCGACAGGTTAACACTGAAGCTTTCTTT,CATSSRQVNTEAFF
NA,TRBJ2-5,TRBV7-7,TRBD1,TGTGCTAGCAGCTTAGGGACCCGGGACAGGGGACACCCTCAAGAGACCCAGTACTTC,CASSLGTRDRGHPQETQYF
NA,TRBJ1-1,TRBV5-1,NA,TGCGCCAGCAGCTTAGATGAAACAGCCGCCAACACTGAAGCTTTCTTT,CASSLDETAANTEAFF
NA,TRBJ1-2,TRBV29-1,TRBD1,TGCAGCGTCGACAGGGGATCCTATGGCTACACCTTC,CSVDRGSYGYTF
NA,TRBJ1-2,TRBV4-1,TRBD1,TGCGCCAGCAGCCATGGCGACAGGGGCGGCTATGGCTACACCTTC,CASSHGDRGGYGYTF
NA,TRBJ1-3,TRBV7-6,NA,TGTGCCAGCAGCTTAGAGGCGGCCTTCTCTGGAAACACCATATATTTT,CASSLEAAFSGNTIYF
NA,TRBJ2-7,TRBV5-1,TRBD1,TGCGCCAGCAGCTTCCAACCGGGTGGGGACAGATTATACGAGCAGTACTTC,CASSFQPGGDRLYEQYF
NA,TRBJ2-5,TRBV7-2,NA,TGTGCCAGCTTCGTGGGGGGGCCAGAGACCCAGTACTTC,CASFVGGPETQYF
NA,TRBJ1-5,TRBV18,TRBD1,TGTGCCAGCTCACCAGGGCCATTTCACAGGGGAGGTCAGCCCCAGCATTTT,CASSPGPFHRGGQPQHF
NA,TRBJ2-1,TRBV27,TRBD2,TGTGCCAGCAGTTTAGCGGGGGGGCAGATTAATGAGCAGTTCTTC,CASSLAGGQINEQFF
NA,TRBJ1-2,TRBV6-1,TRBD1,TGTGCCAGCAGACCTACGACAGGGCCAAACTATGGCTACACCTTC,CASRPTTGPNYGYTF
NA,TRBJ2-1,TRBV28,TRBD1,TGTGCCAGCAGTTCAATACCTCAGGGGGTAGTCTACAATGAGCAGTTCTTC,CASSSIPQGVVYNEQFF
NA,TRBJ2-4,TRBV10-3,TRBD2,TGTGCCATCAGTGGCCTGAGCCTAGCGGGGGATCTAGCCAAAAACATTCAGTACTTC,CAISGLSLAGDLAKNIQYF
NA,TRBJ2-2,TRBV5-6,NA,TGTGCCAGCAGCTTTAAGCCGGACTACTTAACATCGCATCCCGGGGAGCTGTTTTTT,CASSFKPDYLTSHPGELFF
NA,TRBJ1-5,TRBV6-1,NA,TGTGCCAGCAGTGAAGAAGAGGGTCAGCCCCAGCATTTT,CASSEEEGQPQHF
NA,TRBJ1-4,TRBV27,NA,TGTGCCAGCAGTTCGGTCGGCCGAGACTCCGAAGAAAAACTGTTTTTT,CASSSVGRDSEEKLFF
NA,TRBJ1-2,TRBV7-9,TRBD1,TGTGCCAGCAGGACCCCAGGCAGGGGGTCTGGGGGCTACACCTTC,CASRTPGRGSGGYTF
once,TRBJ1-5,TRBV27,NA,TGTGCCAGCAGCCCTGCCAGGGGTATCGGTCAGCCCCAGCATTTT,CASSPARGIGQPQHF
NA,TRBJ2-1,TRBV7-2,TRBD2,TGTGCCAGCAGCCCGAGGACTAGCGGGGCGTCCTACAATGAGCAGTTCTTC,CASSPRTSGASYNEQFF
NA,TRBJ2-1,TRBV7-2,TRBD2,TGTGCCAGCAGCCCGTCCAGGAAGCGGGGGGCACACTACAATGAGCAGTTCTTC,CASSPSRKRGAHYNEQFF